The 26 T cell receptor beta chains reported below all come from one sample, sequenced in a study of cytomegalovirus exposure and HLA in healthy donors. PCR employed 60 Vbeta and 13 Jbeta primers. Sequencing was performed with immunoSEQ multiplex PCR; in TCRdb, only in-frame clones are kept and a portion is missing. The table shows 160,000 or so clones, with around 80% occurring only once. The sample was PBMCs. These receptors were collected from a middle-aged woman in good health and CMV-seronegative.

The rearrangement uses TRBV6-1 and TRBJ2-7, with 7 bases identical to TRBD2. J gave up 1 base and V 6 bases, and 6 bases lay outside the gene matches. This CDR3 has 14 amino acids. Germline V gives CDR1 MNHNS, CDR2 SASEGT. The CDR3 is CASRLTGGSYEQYF. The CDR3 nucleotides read TGTGCCAGCAGATTGACGGGGGGATCCTACGAGCAGTACTTC.

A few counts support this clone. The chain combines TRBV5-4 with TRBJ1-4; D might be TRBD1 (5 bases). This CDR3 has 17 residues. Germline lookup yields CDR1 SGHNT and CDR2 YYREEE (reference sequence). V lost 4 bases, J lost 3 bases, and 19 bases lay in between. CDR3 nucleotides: TGTGCCAGCAGCGTGCCGGGACCGGCGGGAGCTAATGAAAAACTGTTTTTT. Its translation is CASSVPGPAGANEKLFF.

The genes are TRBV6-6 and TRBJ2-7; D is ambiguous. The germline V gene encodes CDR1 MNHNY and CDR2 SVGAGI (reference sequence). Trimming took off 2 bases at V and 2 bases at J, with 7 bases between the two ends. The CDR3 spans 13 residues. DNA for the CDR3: TGTGCCAGCAGTTACCCTGACACCTACGAGCAGTACTTC. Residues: CASSYPDTYEQYF.

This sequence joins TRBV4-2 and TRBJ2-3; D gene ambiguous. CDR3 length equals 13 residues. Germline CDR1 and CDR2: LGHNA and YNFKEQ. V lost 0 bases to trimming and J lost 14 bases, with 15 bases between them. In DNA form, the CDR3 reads TGTGCCAGCAGCCAAGATGAGAACTATATGCCGTATTTT. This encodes CASSQDENYMPYF.

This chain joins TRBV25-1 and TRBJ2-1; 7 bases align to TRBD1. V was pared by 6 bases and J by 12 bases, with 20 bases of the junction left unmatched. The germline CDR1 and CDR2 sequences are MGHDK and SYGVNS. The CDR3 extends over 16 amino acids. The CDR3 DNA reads TGTGCCAGCAGCCACCCCGGCGGAACAGGGGTCCGCGGGCAGTTCTTC. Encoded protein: CASSHPGGTGVRGQFF.

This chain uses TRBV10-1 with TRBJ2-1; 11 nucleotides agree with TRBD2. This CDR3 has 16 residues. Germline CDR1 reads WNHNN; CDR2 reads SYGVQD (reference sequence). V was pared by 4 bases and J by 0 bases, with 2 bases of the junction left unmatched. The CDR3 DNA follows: TGCGCCAGCAGTGGAGGGACTAGCGGCTCCTACAATGAGCAGTTCTTC. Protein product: CASSGGTSGSYNEQFF.

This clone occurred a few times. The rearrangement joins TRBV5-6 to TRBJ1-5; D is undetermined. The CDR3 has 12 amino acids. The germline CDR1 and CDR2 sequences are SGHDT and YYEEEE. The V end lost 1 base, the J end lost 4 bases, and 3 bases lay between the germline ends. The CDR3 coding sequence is TGTGCCAGCAGCTTGCGTAATCAGCCCCAGCATTTT. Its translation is CASSLRNQPQHF.

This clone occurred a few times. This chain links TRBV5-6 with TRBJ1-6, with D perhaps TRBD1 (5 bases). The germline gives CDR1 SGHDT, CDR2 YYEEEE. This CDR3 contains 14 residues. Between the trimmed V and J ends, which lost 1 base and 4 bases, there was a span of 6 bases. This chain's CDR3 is CASSLRQYNSPLHF. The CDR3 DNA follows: TGTGCCAGCAGCTTGAGACAGTATAATTCACCCCTCCACTTT.

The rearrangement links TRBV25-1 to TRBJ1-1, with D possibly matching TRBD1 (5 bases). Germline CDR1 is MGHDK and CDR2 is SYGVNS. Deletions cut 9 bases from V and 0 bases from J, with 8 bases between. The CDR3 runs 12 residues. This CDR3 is CASGHLNTEAFF. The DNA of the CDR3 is TGTGCCAGTGGACACCTGAACACTGAAGCTTTCTTT.

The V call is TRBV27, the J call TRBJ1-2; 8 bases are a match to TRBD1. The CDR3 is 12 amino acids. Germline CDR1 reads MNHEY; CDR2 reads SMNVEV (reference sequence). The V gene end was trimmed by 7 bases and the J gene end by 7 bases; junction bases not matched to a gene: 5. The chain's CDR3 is CASKGQGGGYTF. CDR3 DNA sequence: TGTGCCAGCAAAGGACAGGGCGGTGGCTACACCTTC.

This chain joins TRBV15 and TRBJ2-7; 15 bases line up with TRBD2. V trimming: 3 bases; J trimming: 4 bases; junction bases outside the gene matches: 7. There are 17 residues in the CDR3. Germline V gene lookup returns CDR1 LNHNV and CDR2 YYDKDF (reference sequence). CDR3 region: CATSSPGTSGGLYEQYF. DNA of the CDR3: TGTGCCACCAGCAGTCCTGGGACTAGCGGGGGGCTATACGAGCAGTACTTC.

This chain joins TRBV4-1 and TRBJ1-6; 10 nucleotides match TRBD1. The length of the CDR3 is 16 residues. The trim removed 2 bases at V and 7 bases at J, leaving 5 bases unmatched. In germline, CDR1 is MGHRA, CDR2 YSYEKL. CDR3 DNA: TGCGCCAGCAGCCAATACAGGGACAGGGGAAATTCACCCCTCCACTTT. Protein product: CASSQYRDRGNSPLHF.

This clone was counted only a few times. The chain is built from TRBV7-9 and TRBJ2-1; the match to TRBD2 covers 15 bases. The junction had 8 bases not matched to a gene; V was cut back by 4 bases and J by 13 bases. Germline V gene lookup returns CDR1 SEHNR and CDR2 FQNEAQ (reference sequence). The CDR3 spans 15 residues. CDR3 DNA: TGTGCCAGCAGCTCCTTCGGACTAGCGGGGGGGGAACAGTTCTTC. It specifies CASSSFGLAGGEQFF.

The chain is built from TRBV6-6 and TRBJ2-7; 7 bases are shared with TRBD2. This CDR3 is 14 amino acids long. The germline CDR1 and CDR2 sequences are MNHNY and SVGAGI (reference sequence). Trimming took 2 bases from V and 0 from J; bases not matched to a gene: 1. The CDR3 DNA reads TGTGCCAGCAGTTACGCTAGCGGCTCCTACGAGCAGTACTTC. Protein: CASSYASGSYEQYF.

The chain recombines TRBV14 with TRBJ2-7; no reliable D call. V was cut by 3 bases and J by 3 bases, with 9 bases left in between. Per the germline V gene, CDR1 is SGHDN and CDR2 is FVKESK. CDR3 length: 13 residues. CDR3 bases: TGTGCCAGCAGCCATTCTTCAGTCTACGAGCAGTACTTC. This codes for CASSHSSVYEQYF.

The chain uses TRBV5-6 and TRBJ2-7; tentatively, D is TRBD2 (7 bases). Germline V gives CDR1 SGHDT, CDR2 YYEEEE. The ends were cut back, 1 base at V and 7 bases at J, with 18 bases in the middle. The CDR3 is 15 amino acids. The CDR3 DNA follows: TGTGCCAGCAGCTTGCCTGGGAGGGGGATGAGAGAGCAGTACTTC. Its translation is CASSLPGRGMREQYF.

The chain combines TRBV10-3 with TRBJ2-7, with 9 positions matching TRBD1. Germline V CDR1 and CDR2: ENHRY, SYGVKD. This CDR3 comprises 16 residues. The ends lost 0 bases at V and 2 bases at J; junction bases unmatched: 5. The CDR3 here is CAISESGGTGPYEQYF. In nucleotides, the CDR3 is TGTGCCATCAGTGAGTCGGGGGGGACAGGGCCCTACGAGCAGTACTTC.

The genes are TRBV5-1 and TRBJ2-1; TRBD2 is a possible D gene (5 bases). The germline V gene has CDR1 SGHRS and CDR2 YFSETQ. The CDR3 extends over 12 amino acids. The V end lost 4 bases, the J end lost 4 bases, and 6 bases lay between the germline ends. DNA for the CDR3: TGCGCCAGCAGCCCGGGATACAATGAGCAGTTCTTC. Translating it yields CASSPGYNEQFF.

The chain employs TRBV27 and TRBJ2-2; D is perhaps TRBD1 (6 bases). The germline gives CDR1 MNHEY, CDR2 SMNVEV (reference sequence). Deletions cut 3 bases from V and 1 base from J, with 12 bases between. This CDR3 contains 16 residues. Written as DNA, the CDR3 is TGTGCCAGCAGTTTGGTCGCGACAGGGAACACCGGGGAGCTGTTTTTT. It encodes CASSLVATGNTGELFF.

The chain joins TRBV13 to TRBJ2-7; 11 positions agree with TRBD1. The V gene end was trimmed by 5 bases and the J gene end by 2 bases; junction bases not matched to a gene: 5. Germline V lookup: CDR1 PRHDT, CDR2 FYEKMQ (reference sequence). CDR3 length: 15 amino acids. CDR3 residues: CASSPQGQGAYEQYF. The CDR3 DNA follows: TGTGCCAGCAGCCCTCAGGGACAGGGGGCCTACGAGCAGTACTTC. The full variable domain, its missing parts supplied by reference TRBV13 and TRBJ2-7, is AAGVIQSPRHLIKEKRETATLKCYPIPRHDTVYWYQQGPGQDPQFLISFYEKMQSDKGSIPDRFSAQQFSDYHSELNMSSLELGDSALYFCASSPQGQGAYEQYFGPGTRLTVT.

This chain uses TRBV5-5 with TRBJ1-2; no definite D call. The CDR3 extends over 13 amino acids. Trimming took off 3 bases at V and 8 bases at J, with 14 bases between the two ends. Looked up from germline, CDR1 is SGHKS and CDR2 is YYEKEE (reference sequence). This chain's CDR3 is CASSWALGEGYTF. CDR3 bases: TGTGCCAGCAGCTGGGCCCTGGGCGAGGGCTACACCTTC.

CDR3 in amino acids: CASSFERGVSGELFF. The CDR3 nucleotides read TGTGCCAGCAGCTTCGAGCGGGGGGTGAGCGGGGAGCTGTTTTTT. This chain connects TRBV5-4 to TRBJ2-2; 9 nucleotides line up with TRBD2. CDR3 length: 15 residues. Trimming cost V 2 bases and J 7 bases; bases outside gene matches: 6. CDR1 and CDR2 from the germline V gene are SGHNT and YYREEE (reference sequence).

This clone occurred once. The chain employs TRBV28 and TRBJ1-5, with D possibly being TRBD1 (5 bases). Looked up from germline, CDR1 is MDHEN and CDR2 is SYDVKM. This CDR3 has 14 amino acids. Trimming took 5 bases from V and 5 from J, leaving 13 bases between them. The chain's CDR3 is CASSLTAEHQPQHF. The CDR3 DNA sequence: TGTGCCAGCAGTCTGACAGCTGAGCATCAGCCCCAGCATTTT.

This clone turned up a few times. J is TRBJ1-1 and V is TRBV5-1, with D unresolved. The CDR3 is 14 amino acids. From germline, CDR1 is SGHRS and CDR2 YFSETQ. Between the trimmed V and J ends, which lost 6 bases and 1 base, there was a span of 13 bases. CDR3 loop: CASNTDTTNTEAFF. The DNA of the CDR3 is TGCGCCAGCAATACCGACACAACGAACACTGAAGCTTTCTTT.

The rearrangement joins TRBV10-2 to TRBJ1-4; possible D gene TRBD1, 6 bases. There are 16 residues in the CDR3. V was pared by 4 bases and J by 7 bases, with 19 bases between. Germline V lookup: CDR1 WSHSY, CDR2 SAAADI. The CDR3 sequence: CASSGSTRGKGEKLFF. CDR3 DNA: TGCGCCAGCAGTGGTTCTACGAGGGGGAAGGGTGAAAAACTGTTTTTT.

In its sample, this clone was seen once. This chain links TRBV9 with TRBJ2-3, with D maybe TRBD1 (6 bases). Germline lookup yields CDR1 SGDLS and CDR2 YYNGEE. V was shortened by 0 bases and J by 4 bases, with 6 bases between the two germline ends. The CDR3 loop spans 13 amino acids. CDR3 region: CASSVAGADTQYF. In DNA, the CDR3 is TGTGCCAGCAGCGTAGCAGGGGCAGATACGCAGTATTTT.